Described below is a single T cell receptor beta chain sequence and its context. Its antigen is unidentified. These data are taken from a study of shared clonotypes between healthy human individuals. Study overall: The study drew on two women and a few men aged 18 to 49 as donors.

General study points: Sequencing depth was predicted to influence how clonotypes are shared among donors.

Only in-frame clones appear in the TCRdb table, and some are missing; sequencing was by immunoSEQ multiplex PCR. Of approximately 500,000 clones in the sample, nearly 80% are singletons; the top ten hold around 12%. The CDR3 spans 15 residues. Germline V gene data show CDR1 as WNHNN and CDR2 as SYGVQD (reference sequence). V lost 3 bases, J lost 5 bases, and 17 bases lay in between. The TCR comes from a woman aged 40 to 50 in good health. Some clones in this sample may be carry-over from other donors' samples. The chain uses TRBV10-1 and TRBJ2-7, with D tentatively TRBD2 (6 bases). The sequenced sample was PBMCs. The CDR3 reads CASSESGERNNEQYF. CDR3 bases: TGCGCCAGCAGTGAATCGGGGGAGAGGAACAACGAGCAGTACTTC.